This TCR beta chain was profiled in a study of T-cell reconstitution after alpha-beta-depleted transplantation in children. The TCRbeta library was prepared with unique molecular identifiers. Each CDR3 protein is one row after TCRdb ran MiXCR on the PCR reads. The data hold roughly 350,000 distinct CDR3 sequences, with over 9% observed a single time. The CDR3 is 15 residues long. V trimming: 5 bases; J trimming: 4 bases; junction bases outside the gene matches: 9. Germline loops: CDR1 MDHEN, CDR2 SYDVKM. The starting material was PBMCs from the stem cell graft donor, obtained from the stem cell graft. The chain joins TRBV28 to TRBJ2-3; TRBD2 matches at 7 bases. This sequence was found in a human donor who donated a stem cell graft to a child with acute lymphoblastic leukemia. The CDR3: CASSGAGVRADTQYF. The CDR3 coding sequence is TGTGCCAGCAGTGGCGCGGGAGTACGTGCAGATACGCAGTATTTT.